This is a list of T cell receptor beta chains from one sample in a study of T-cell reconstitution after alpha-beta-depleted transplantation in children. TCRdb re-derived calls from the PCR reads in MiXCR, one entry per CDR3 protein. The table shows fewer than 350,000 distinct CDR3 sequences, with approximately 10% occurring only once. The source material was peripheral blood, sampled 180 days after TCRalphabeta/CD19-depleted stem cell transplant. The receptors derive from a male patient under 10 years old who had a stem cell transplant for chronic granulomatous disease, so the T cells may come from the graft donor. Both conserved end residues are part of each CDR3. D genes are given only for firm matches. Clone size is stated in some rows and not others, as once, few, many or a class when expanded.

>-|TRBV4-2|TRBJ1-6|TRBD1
TGTGCCAGCAGCCGCGGACAGGGGAGCTCCTATAATTCACCCCTCCACTTT
CASSRGQGSSYNSPLHF
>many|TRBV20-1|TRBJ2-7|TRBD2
TGCAGTGCCCCTTATGCGACTAGCTTCTCCTACGAGCAGTACTTC
CSAPYATSFSYEQYF
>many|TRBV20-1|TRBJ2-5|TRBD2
TGCAGTGCTAGAGATCCTGAGGGTAGCGGGAGGGGAAAGACCCAGTACTTC
CSARDPEGSGRGKTQYF
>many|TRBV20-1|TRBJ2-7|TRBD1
TGCAGTGCTAAGGACAGGGAGAGGTACGAGCAGTACTTC
CSAKDRERYEQYF
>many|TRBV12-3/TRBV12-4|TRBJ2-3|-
TGTGCCAGCAGTTTAATTGGTCTAGCGCAAAGCACAGATACGCAGTATTTT
CASSLIGLAQSTDTQYF
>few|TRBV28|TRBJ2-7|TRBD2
TGTGCCAGCAGTTTAATTTTAGGGGGACTAGAGACGTACGAGCAGTACTTC
CASSLILGGLETYEQYF
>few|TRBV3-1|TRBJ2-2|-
TGTGCCAGCAGCCTTATAGTCGTCGGGGAGCTGTTTTTT
CASSLIVVGELFF
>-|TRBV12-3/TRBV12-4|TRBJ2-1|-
TGTGTCAGCAGTTTAGGCAATGATCAGTTCTTC
CVSSLGNDQFF
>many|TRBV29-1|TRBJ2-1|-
TGCAGCGCCAATAGGTGGTCCAACTCCTACAATGAGCAGTTCTTC
CSANRWSNSYNEQFF
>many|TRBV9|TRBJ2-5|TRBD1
TGTGCCAGCAGCTTCGACAGGGGATCAGAGACCCAGTACTTC
CASSFDRGSETQYF
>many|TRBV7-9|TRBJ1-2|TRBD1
TGTGCCAGCAGACAAACAGGGGGTGGCTATGGCTACACCTTC
CASRQTGGGYGYTF
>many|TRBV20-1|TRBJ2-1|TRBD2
TGCAGTGCTAGAGATCTACTAGCGGGAGGCGCCGACTACAATGAGCAGTTCTTC
CSARDLLAGGADYNEQFF
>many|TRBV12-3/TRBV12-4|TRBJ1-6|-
TGTGCCAGCAATGGGGTAGGGAATTCACCCCTCCACTTT
CASNGVGNSPLHF
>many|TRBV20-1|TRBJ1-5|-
TGCAGTGCTAGAACTTCCGGGATCAATCAGCCCCAGCATTTT
CSARTSGINQPQHF
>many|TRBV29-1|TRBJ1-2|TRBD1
TGCAGCGTTTTCGGGACAGACTATGGCTACACCTTC
CSVFGTDYGYTF
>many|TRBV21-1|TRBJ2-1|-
TGTGCCAGCAGCAATCGCCCACTCTCCTACAATGAGCAGTTCTTC
CASSNRPLSYNEQFF
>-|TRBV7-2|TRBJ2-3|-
TGTGCCAGCAGCTTATTCGGAGGGGGGACAGATACGCAGTATTTT
CASSLFGGGTDTQYF
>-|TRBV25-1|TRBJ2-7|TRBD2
TGTGCCAGCCGGACTAGCAGTAACTACGAGCAGTACTTC
CASRTSSNYEQYF
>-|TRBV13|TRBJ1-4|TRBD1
TGTGCCAGCAGCTCCAGGGGGAAGAATGAAAAACTGTTTTTT
CASSSRGKNEKLFF
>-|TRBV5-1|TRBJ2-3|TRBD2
TGCGCCAGCAGCTTGGCGGCAGCGGGAGCAAGAACAGATACGCAGTATTTT
CASSLAAAGARTDTQYF
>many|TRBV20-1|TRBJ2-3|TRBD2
TGCAGTGCAAGGACTAGCTGGATCACAGATACGCAGTATTTT
CSARTSWITDTQYF
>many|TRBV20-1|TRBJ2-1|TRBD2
TGCAGTGCGACTACTAGCGGGGGGACCTACAATGAGCAGTTCTTC
CSATTSGGTYNEQFF
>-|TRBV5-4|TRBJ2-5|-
TGTGCCAGCAGCTTGTCGGGAGACGGGGACTGGGGGCGAGAGACCCAGTACTTC
CASSLSGDGDWGRETQYF
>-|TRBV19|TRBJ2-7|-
TGTGCCAGTAGTCCTGTAAAGAGAGCCTACGAGCAGTACTTC
CASSPVKRAYEQYF
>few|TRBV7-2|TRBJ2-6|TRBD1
TGTGCCAGCAGCCGCTACAACCGGGACAGCTTTTACTCTGGGGCCAACGTCCTGACTTTC
CASSRYNRDSFYSGANVLTF
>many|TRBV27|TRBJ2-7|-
TGTGCCAGCACCCCTTGGGGATCCTACGAGCAGTACTTC
CASTPWGSYEQYF
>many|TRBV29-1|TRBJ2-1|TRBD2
TGCAGCGTTGAAGATCAGACTAGCGGGAGGATCAATGAGCAGTTCTTC
CSVEDQTSGRINEQFF
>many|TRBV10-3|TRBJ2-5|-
TGTGCCATCAGTGCACAGGAGACCCAGTACTTC
CAISAQETQYF
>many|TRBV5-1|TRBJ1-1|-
TGCGCCAGCAGCGATAGTCTGAACACTGAAGCTTTCTTT
CASSDSLNTEAFF
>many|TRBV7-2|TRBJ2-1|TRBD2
TGTGCCAGCAGCCCCACCCTAGCGGCCGTAGTCAATGAGCAGTTCTTC
CASSPTLAAVVNEQFF
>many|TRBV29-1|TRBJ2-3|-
TGCAGCGTTGGTCAGGGTGGAAGCACAGATACGCAGTATTTT
CSVGQGGSTDTQYF
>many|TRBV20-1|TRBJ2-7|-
TGCAGCGTACTCGGACTCTTCGAGCAGTACTTC
CSVLGLFEQYF
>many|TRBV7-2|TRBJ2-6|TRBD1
TGTGCCAGCAGCTTGCAGGGGGCATCTGGGGCCAACGTCCTGACTTTC
CASSLQGASGANVLTF
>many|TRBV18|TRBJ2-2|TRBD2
TGTGCCAGCTCACAGTTACCGCCGGGACTACCGAACACCGGGGAGCTGTTTTTT
CASSQLPPGLPNTGELFF
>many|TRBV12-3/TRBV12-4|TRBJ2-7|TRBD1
TGTGCCAGCAGGCGGACAGGAACCTACGAGCAGTACTTC
CASRRTGTYEQYF
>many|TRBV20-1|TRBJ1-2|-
TGCAGTGCCGGACGGACCTATGGCTACACCTTC
CSAGRTYGYTF
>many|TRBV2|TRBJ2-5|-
TGTGCCAGCAGTTTCCCTCGGACGACCCAGTACTTC
CASSFPRTTQYF
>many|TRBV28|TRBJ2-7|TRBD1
TGTGCCAGCAGGCGTCCCGGGACAGGTAGATACGAGCAGTACTTC
CASRRPGTGRYEQYF
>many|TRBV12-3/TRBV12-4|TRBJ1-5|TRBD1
TGTGCCAGCAGGTTGGCAGGGGGCACTCAGCCCCAGCATTTT
CASRLAGGTQPQHF
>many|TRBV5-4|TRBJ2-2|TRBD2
TGTGCCAGCAGCCCTTGGACTAGCGGGAGTGTGGAGCTGTTTTTT
CASSPWTSGSVELFF
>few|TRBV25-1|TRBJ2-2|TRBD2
TGTGCCAGCAGTGAGGGTCTAGCGGGAGATATCACCGGGGAGCTGTTTTTT
CASSEGLAGDITGELFF